Described below is a single T cell receptor (beta chain) sequence and its context. Its antigen is undetermined. This CDR3 has 16 residues. CDR1 is ENHRY and CDR2 is SYGVKD in the germline V gene. Trimming at V came to 6 bases and at J to 3 bases, leaving 11 bases not matched to a gene. The record originates from a study of cytomegalovirus exposure and HLA in healthy donors. Background on the study: Researchers found that approximately 85% of over 350 genotyped donors fell within the Caucasian-associated ancestry cluster. General study findings and limits: A list of about 160 TCR beta chains associated with cytomegalovirus was given. Reports indicate that TCR beta sequences accurately predicted the HLA-A and HLA-B alleles of most subjects.

Both 60 Vbeta primers and 13 Jbeta primers went into the PCR. TCRdb keeps only in-frame clones here, not all; method: immunoSEQ multiplex PCR. The sample shows 150,000 or so clones, and approximately 1.5% sits with its ten largest clones. Sequencing was carried out using PBMCs. The clonotype comes from a woman aged 50 to 60 in good health and CMV-seronegative. V gene TRBV10-3 combines with J gene TRBJ2-3, with 8 bases fitting TRBD1. CDR3 nucleotides: TGTGCCATCAGATCTCTACAGGGGGAAGGGACAGATACGCAGTATTTT. It translates to CAIRSLQGEGTDTQYF.